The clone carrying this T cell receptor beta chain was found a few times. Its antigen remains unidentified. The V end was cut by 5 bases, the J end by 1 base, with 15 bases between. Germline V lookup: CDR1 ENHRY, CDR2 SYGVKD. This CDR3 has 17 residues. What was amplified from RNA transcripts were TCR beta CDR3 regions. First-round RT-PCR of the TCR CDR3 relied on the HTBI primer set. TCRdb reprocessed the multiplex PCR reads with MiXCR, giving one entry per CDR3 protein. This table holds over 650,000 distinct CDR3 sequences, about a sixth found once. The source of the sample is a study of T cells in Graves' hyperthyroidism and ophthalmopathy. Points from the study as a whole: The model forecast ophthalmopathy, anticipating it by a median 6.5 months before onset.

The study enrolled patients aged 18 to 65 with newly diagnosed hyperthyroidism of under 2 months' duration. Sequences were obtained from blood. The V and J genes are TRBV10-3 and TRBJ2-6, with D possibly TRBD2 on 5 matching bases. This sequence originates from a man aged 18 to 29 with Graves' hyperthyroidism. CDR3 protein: CAISLLPGGSGANVLTF. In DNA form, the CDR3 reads TGTGCCATCAGTCTCCTCCCCGGCGGGTCTGGGGCCAACGTCCTGACTTTC.